This entry is about one TCR beta chain. Its antigen is unknown. Looked up from germline, CDR1 is MNHNY and CDR2 is SVGAGI (reference sequence). This CDR3 spans 17 amino acids. The germline V and J ends were trimmed by 5 bases and 0 bases, with 17 bases remaining between them. Only in-frame clones appear in the TCRdb table, and some are missing; sequencing was by immunoSEQ multiplex PCR. Among about 77,000 clones listed, roughly nine tenths were seen once. This sample is drawn from a study of T cell responses to AZD1222 COVID-19 vaccine. General study points: Spike-specific TCR breadth and depth went up after people got two AZD1222 doses.

This receptor was identified in an adult who received the AZD1222 COVID-19 vaccine. The rearrangement links TRBV6-6 to TRBJ1-3; weak D call: TRBD1 (6 bases). This specimen was peripheral blood, taken 28 days after the second AZD1222 dose. CDR3 coding DNA: TGTGCCAGCAGTCCTCGGCAGGGGTCCTACTCTGGAAACACCATATATTTT. Its protein is CASSPRQGSYSGNTIYF.